Reported below is one TCR beta chain. Its target antigen remains unknown. Five KLR/GPR56-defined CD4+ populations were enriched by fluorescence-activated cell sorting before TCRbeta sequencing. TCRbeta repertoires of five CD4+ T-cell subsets defined by KLRB1, KLRG1, GPR56 and KLRF1 expression were sequenced to test a linear memory differentiation pathway. TCR-sequenced cells came from peripheral blood of healthy control individuals, reported as five donors in the TCRbeta analysis figure. The researchers collected heparinized peripheral blood and processed every sample within one hour of retrieval. Blood was diluted 1:2 in PBS, and peripheral blood mononuclear cells were then isolated from the diluted blood at room temperature by Biocoll density gradient centrifugation. CD4+ T cells were enriched from freshly isolated PBMCs by magnetic sorting with anti-CD4 MicroBeads before flow sorting. A BD FACSAria II was used to sort CD4+ T cells enriched from PBMCs of healthy donors according to marker expression. For surface staining, the researchers used Miltenyi Biotec antibodies: anti-KLRB1 clone 191B8, anti-KLRF1 clone 4A4.D10 and anti-KLRG1 clone REA261.

This specimen comes from a study of GPR56 and killer-like receptors on CD4 memory cells (dated by TCRdb to between 2018 and 2021). A note on the overall study: According to the study's proposal, human CD4+ memory T-cell differentiation and cytokine production potential are marked by the progressive acquisition of KLRB1, KLRG1, GPR56 and then KLRF1. Healthy blood donors in the study were described as age-matched to the liver disease patients, whose median age was around 72 years.

Data came from an Illumina HiSeq 2500. To build sequencing libraries, a previously published PCR protocol was used to amplify the recombined TCRbeta locus. In the original analysis: Any read whose average quality score fell below 30 was discarded, and IMSEQ was used to process the reads that remained. Vbeta gene, Jbeta gene and CDR3 amino acid sequence were used to define clonotypes. Repertoire overlap between populations was quantified with the Morisita-Horn index computed on the top 100 expanded clones. Renyi diversity profiles, calculated on the top 100 expanded clones, were used to assess clonal diversity. TCRdb reprocessed the reads, so every CDR3 protein sequence counts as one entry and DNA is not shown. What appears here as the V and J calls and clone size reflects TCRdb's work, not the paper's. This sample's records show just over 3,000 distinct CDR3 sequences. Together, the top ten hold about 5.3% of the sample.

CDR1 and CDR2, looked up from the germline V gene, are KGHSH and LQKENI. From the cysteine through the phenylalanine, the CDR3 covers 14 amino acids. The entry carries no DNA sequence. General findings and caveats noted by the study authors: Clonal frequency started low in the marker-negative population and rose progressively along the proposed pathway, while TCRbeta diversity decreased accordingly. Diversity and similarity analyses were restricted to the 100 most expanded clones per population rather than full repertoires. TCR repertoire overlap was especially strong between late populations 4 and 5, and population 3 also partly overlapped. The clones that dominated late populations 4 and 5 were also present in early populations 1 and 2, and the authors interpreted this finding as evidence for linear differentiation.

The clonotype comes from a human donor in good health. Sequenced: memory CD4+ T cells from blood. This receptor chain uses TRBV18 and TRBJ1-3; TCRdb names TRBD1, which stays unverified in the absence of DNA. This receptor has the CDR3 CASSPGARLNTIYF.